The clone carrying this T cell receptor (beta chain) is a singleton in its sample. Between the trimmed V and J ends, which lost 8 bases and 6 bases, there was a span of 19 bases. The germline gives CDR1 LNHDA, CDR2 SQIVND (reference sequence). This CDR3 is 15 amino acids long. This specimen comes from a study of blood T cell repertoires in COVID-19. Overall study: Researchers got acute and convalescent COVID-19 samples from the United States, Italy and Spain.

Per the authors' pipeline: Cell counts per sample came from amplifying reference gene primers. Clones were read by immunoSEQ multiplex PCR, and TCRdb kept only the in-frame ones, dropping some. That table gives V, J and clone size, and the DNA gave D and trimming. The data contain fewer than 250,000 clones, under 80% of them seen just once; the ten biggest clones take up around 17%. Cohort placement rested on clinical history that participants reported themselves. The V and J genes are TRBV19 and TRBJ1-4, with D maybe TRBD1 (5 bases). Sequencing used PBMCs or T cells enriched from blood (not recorded which). The source of this sequence is a woman in her forties or fifties with acute COVID-19. CDR3 bases: TGTGCCAGTCATGACCTTGGGACGGGGGATGAAAAACTGTTTTTT. Translation gives CASHDLGTGDEKLFF.